The 18 T cell receptor beta chains below were found in one sample sequenced in a study of control samples from healthy donors and cancer patients. This table comes from immunoSEQ multiplex PCR, and its TCRdb copy is limited to in-frame clones, with some not included. Of roughly 200,000 clones detected, 90% to 95% appear once; the ten largest clones hold about 1.6%. The sample was blood. All receptors derive from a man in his fifties in good health.

This chain joins TRBV27 and TRBJ2-7, with D perhaps TRBD1 (7 bases). The CDR3 extends over 13 amino acids. Germline assignment: CDR1 MNHEY and CDR2 SMNVEV (reference sequence). V was clipped by 3 bases and J by 6 bases, with 12 bases between them. CDR3 sequence reads: CASSFGGGGEQYF. Written as DNA, the CDR3 is TGTGCCAGCAGTTTTGGAGGGGGCGGCGAGCAGTACTTC.

The CDR3 coding sequence is TGTGCCAGCAGCTCAGGACAGGGGGCCGCGAGGGGTGAAGCTTTCTTT. Protein sequence: CASSSGQGAARGEAFF. The rearrangement joins TRBV7-9 to TRBJ1-1; 11 bases fit TRBD1. The CDR3 is 16 amino acids. Germline values: CDR1 SEHNR, CDR2 FQNEAQ (reference sequence). With 4 bases clipped from V and 7 bases from J, the junction kept 11 bases outside the gene matches.

In the case of this clone: At one end the junction does not follow the germline gene, possibly because of a read error. This chain joins TRBV12-3 or TRBV12-4 and TRBJ1-2, with D perhaps matching TRBD1 (5 bases). This CDR3 has 12 amino acids. This CDR3 reads CAGSLGTGGYTF. Here the CDR3 DNA reads TGTGCCGGCAGTTTGGGGACGGGTGGCTACACCTTC.

The chain links TRBV5-1 to TRBJ2-2; maybe TRBD2 (6 bases). V gave up 2 bases and J gave up 4 bases, with 12 bases separating them. Germline V gives CDR1 SGHRS, CDR2 YFSETQ. This CDR3 comprises 15 residues. CDR3: CASSFPEGSTGELFF. The CDR3, as DNA: TGCGCCAGCAGCTTTCCGGAGGGGAGCACCGGGGAGCTGTTTTTT.

The chain uses TRBV3-1 (or the pseudogene TRBV3-2) and TRBJ1-4; D is ambiguous. Germline V gene lookup returns CDR1 LGHDT and CDR2 YNNKEL (reference sequence). This CDR3 contains 14 residues. Trimming shortened V by 4 bases and J by 6 bases, and 12 bases separated the two germline ends. The CDR3 here is CASSLRGNHEKLFF. DNA for the CDR3: TGTGCCAGCAGCCTTCGGGGAAATCATGAAAAACTGTTTTTT.

The chain has TRBV6-1 and TRBJ2-1, with D perhaps given as TRBD1 or TRBD2 (5 bases each). This CDR3 has 13 amino acids. Trimming removed 3 bases from V and 12 bases from J, with 15 bases in between. Germline CDR1 is MNHNS and CDR2 is SASEGT. The CDR3 bases are TGTGCCAGCAGTGACGAAAGGGGAGTCGGGCAGTTCTTC. This sequence encodes CASSDERGVGQFF.

The CDR3 DNA sequence: TGTGCCACCAGCAGACCGCGGGGTCGTGGGAATGAAAAACTGTTTTTT. Translated: CATSRPRGRGNEKLFF. The V call is TRBV15, the J call TRBJ1-4; D ambiguous. Trimming took off 2 bases at V and 5 bases at J, with 15 bases between the two ends. The CDR3 has 16 residues. Germline-derived CDR1 and CDR2 are LNHNV and YYDKDF (reference sequence). Full variable domain (remainder filled in from reference TRBV15 and TRBJ1-4): DAMVIQNPRYQVTQFGKPVTLSCSQTLNHNVMYWYQQKSSQAPKLLFHYYDKDFNNEADTPDNFQSRRPNTSFCFLDIRSPGLGDTAMYLCATSRPRGRGNEKLFFGSGTQLSVL.

The rearrangement uses TRBV24-1 and TRBJ2-2, with D tentatively TRBD1 or TRBD2 (5 bases each). V was clipped by 1 base and J by 3 bases, with 11 bases between them. Germline V gene lookup returns CDR1 KGHDR and CDR2 SFDVKD. CDR3 length equals 16 residues. The CDR3 here is CATSDLRGRDTGELFF. CDR3 DNA sequence: TGTGCCACCAGTGATTTACGGGGACGGGACACCGGGGAGCTGTTTTTT.

The rearrangement uses TRBV4-1 and TRBJ2-2; 8 nucleotides match TRBD1. CDR1 MGHRA and CDR2 YSYEKL come from the germline V gene. The CDR3 totals 16 residues. V shed 0 bases, J shed 5 bases, and the junction held 5 bases outside the gene matches. CDR3 sequence: CASSQDLTGGTGELFF. Written as DNA, the CDR3 is TGCGCCAGCAGCCAAGATCTTACAGGGGGGACCGGGGAGCTGTTTTTT.

The V gene is TRBV6-6, the J gene TRBJ1-1, with D unresolved. The CDR3 spans 14 residues. V was clipped by 3 bases and J by 1 base, with 9 bases between them. CDR1 is MNHNY, CDR2 SVGAGI, per germline (reference sequence). CDR3 nucleotides: TGTGCCAGCAGTTATCTCCAACAGAACACTGAAGCTTTCTTT. Its protein is CASSYLQQNTEAFF.

Worth noting for this clone: This specimen includes other DNA sequences encoding the same CDR3. The rearrangement links TRBV19 to TRBJ1-3; a possible D gene is TRBD1 (6 bases). Looked up from germline, CDR1 is LNHDA and CDR2 is SQIVND (reference sequence). V lost 6 bases to trimming and J lost 0 bases, with 9 bases between them. This CDR3 has 14 amino acids. This CDR3 reads CASRTGSSGNTIYF. DNA for the CDR3: TGTGCCAGTAGGACAGGTTCCTCTGGAAACACCATATATTTT.

This chain connects TRBV12-2 to TRBJ2-2; TRBD1 is taken as the D call from the table, unchecked against the DNA. TRBV12-2 is a listed pseudogene. The CDR3 totals 15 residues. CDR3 sequence: CASPADRGNTGELFF. Written as DNA, the CDR3 is TGTGCAAGTCCCGCAGACAGGGGTAACACCGGGGAGCTGTTTTTT.

This chain uses TRBV21-1 with TRBJ2-1; TRBD2 was called by the table and not checked on the DNA. TRBV21-1 is designated a pseudogene. This CDR3 has 15 amino acids. CDR3 sequence: CASSKDGQGRDEQFF. For the CDR3, the DNA is TGTGCCAGCAGCAAAGATGGCCAGGGGAGGGATGAGCAGTTCTTC.

The chain is built from TRBV5-1 and TRBJ2-5, with TRBD2 matching over 8 bases. This CDR3 spans 15 amino acids. Per the germline V gene, CDR1 is SGHRS and CDR2 is YFSETQ. Germline trimming cut 4 bases from V and 3 bases from J; bases unmatched to any gene: 8. CDR3 nucleotide sequence: TGCGCCAGCAGCCCCCGCCCGGGGGGGGAAGAGACCCAGTACTTC. Residues: CASSPRPGGEETQYF.

The chain uses TRBV15 and TRBJ2-5; D might be TRBD1 or TRBD2, each matching 6 bases. V lost 0 bases and J 5 bases, leaving 13 bases between the germline ends. CDR1 LNHNV and CDR2 YYDKDF come from the germline V gene (reference sequence). CDR3 length equals 15 residues. The CDR3 spells CATSRDGGLGETQYF. In nucleotides, the CDR3 is TGTGCCACCAGCAGAGATGGGGGGCTTGGGGAGACCCAGTACTTC.

The chain combines TRBV4-1 with TRBJ2-7; the match to TRBD1 covers 9 bases. The CDR3 is 15 residues long. V was pared by 1 base and J by 4 bases, with 5 bases of the junction left unmatched. The V gene's germline CDR1 is MGHRA and CDR2 YSYEKL. The chain's CDR3 is CASSQGSTGGYEQYF. Here the CDR3 DNA reads TGCGCCAGCAGCCAAGGTTCGACAGGGGGTTACGAGCAGTACTTC.

This chain connects TRBV28 to TRBJ2-7; D possibly corresponds to TRBD1 (5 bases). V lost 3 bases to trimming and J lost 5 bases, with 14 bases between them. The CDR3 sequence is 14 residues long. The germline gives CDR1 MDHEN, CDR2 SYDVKM. CDR3 nucleotide sequence: TGTGCCAGCAGTTTTTATAGGGGTGACGACGAGCAGTACTTC. It yields the protein CASSFYRGDDEQYF.

As regards this clone: The sample contains more than one DNA sequence encoding this CDR3. This chain links TRBV18 with TRBJ2-1; possibly TRBD2 for D (6 bases). The CDR3 is 14 amino acids. V was shortened by 3 bases and J by 6 bases, with 12 bases between the two germline ends. Germline lookup yields CDR1 KGHSH and CDR2 LQKENI. CDR3 in DNA: TGTGCCAGCTCACCCGGGACCGGGGGCAATGAGCAGTTCTTC. Translating gives CASSPGTGGNEQFF.